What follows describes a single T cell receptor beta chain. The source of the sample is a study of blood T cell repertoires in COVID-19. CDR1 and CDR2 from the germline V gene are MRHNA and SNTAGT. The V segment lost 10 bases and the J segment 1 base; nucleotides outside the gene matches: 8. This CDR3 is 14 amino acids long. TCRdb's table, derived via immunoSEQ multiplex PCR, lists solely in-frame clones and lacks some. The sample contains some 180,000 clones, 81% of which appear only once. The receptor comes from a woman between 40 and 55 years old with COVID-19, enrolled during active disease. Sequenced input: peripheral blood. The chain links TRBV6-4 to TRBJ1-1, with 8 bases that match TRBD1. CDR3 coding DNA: TGTGCCAACCCGACAGGGGCGAAGAACACTGAAGCTTTCTTT. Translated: CANPTGAKNTEAFF.